This T cell receptor beta chain was sequenced in a study of T cells in Graves' hyperthyroidism and ophthalmopathy (dated by TCRdb to the late 2010s). Turning to the overall study: Peripheral blood was sampled at the time of initial diagnosis, prior to any treatment. TCR V-J signatures able to tell the groups apart were searched for in a discovery cohort of 95 to 100 patients, of whom more than 40 had Graves' ophthalmopathy and under 65 had stable Graves' hyperthyroidism. Prospective prediction of ophthalmopathy was tested in an independent validation cohort of 18 to 20 hyperthyroidism patients and 17 patients who later progressed to ophthalmopathy. The roughly 91 discovery patients were randomly split 7:3 into training and test sets. The study also compared thyroid tissue and blood T-cell repertoires from several Graves' hyperthyroidism patients. After sampling, hyperthyroidism patients received methimazole starting at 30 mg daily, and ophthalmopathy patients received high-dose intravenous methylprednisolone. The paper describes TCR Vbeta CDR3 sequencing of 120 to 150 peripheral blood samples, made up of fewer than 50 ophthalmopathy patients, roughly 80 hyperthyroidism patients and 17 progressor patients. Paper-wide results and their limitations: In validation, the model predicted progression to ophthalmopathy with just under 71% sensitivity and about 73% specificity, a median of about six months before onset. No statistical method was used to set the sample size in advance, and investigators knew the group allocation. A 13 V-J signature model separated ophthalmopathy from stable hyperthyroidism, with approximately 86% sensitivity and 81.08% specificity in cross-validation and 80%/75% in testing. Blood samples also contained most of the expanded thyroid clonotypes (frequency above 0.001), which suggests that blood repertoires may reflect thyroid immune responses.

Concerning this clonotype: Its antigen target is currently unknown. One junction end disagrees with the germline gene, perhaps due to a read error.

The TCR beta CDR3 regions were amplified from RNA transcripts. The TCR CDR3 was subjected to a first round of RT-PCR using the HTBI primer set and the Qiagen OneStep RT-PCR kit. A second multiplex PCR round built the libraries, followed by size selection and purification. Libraries were sequenced paired-end with 100 bp reads on an Illumina HiSeq2000. Per the authors' processing: SOAPnuke was used to process the raw data, with reads discarded if the reads contained adapters or uncalled bases, had a mean Phred below 15, or lacked an exact constant-primer or identifier match. High-quality paired reads were merged using COPE v1.2.5, and each unique nucleotide sequence was defined as a clonotype. MiTCR v1.1 was used to align clonotypes to the IMGT TRBV, TRBD and TRBJ reference segments. The analysis was restricted to V-J combinations with a frequency above 0.0001, which together covered 99.2% of the repertoires. The TCS score was defined as the ratio of F50 (clonal expansion) to E x V (chaos), calculated using BLOSUM62-based TCRdist between CDR3 peptides within each V-J. Welch's t-statistics and random forest reduced fewer than 600 V-J features to 13, which were used in a naive Bayes classifier (R e1071). TCRdb redid the processing of the public reads, applying fastp at Q25 and MiXCR, and retained in-frame beta chains. For every CDR3 protein sequence, its rows merge into one entry that carries the most common genes and DNA. The V and J calls were determined by TCRdb, not by the authors. This sample holds about 480,000 distinct CDR3 sequences; approximately 15% were observed only once. Around 17% of the sample goes to the ten largest clones.

Graves' hyperthyroidism was defined as stable when no progression to ophthalmopathy occurred over 18 months of follow-up. Hyperthyroidism patients were newly diagnosed, with disease duration under 2 months, and aged 18 to 65 years. The study excluded patients with uncontrolled infections, other autoimmune diseases, pregnancy or lactation. Diagnoses relied on clinical symptoms, serum thyroxine and TRAb, thyroid ultrasound and orbital computed tomography. PBMCs were separated from roughly 10 ml of fresh peripheral blood using Ficoll-Paque density gradient centrifugation. Total RNA was extracted with Trizol reagent, and quality was checked on an Agilent 2100 Bioanalyzer. The CDR3 runs 16 residues from the cysteine to the phenylalanine. Just the 48-base CDR3 DNA is kept, in frame starting at base 1. Sequences LNHDA (CDR1) and SQIVND (CDR2) are obtained from the germline V gene (reference sequence).

The rearrangement combines TRBV19 with TRBJ2-4; 11 of the junction bases match TRBD2. This TCR was recovered from a woman younger than 30 with Graves' hyperthyroidism. The material sequenced was blood. Here the CDR3 is given as CASGSGRAKAENIQYF. The base sequence is TGTGCCAGCGGTAGCGGGAGGGCCAAAGCCGAAAACATTCAGTACTTC.